This T cell receptor (beta chain) was recorded in a study of T cells in Graves' hyperthyroidism and ophthalmopathy. Notes on the study in general: Peripheral blood also featured most of the thyroid clonotypes expanded above 0.001. Ophthalmopathy and stable hyperthyroidism were separated by a 13 V-J model.

Trimming left V 5 bases short and J 6 bases short, with 11 bases between. This CDR3 is built from 13 residues. For this clonotype: Its specificity is not known.

Individuals with ophthalmopathy presented a Clinical Activity Score of at least 3, a NOSPECS grade of at least 4 and a duration under 3 months. The source material, RNA transcripts, was used to amplify TCR beta CDR3 regions. Researchers ran a first-round RT-PCR on the TCR CDR3 using the HTBI primer set. One entry per CDR3 protein, called by TCRdb with MiXCR from the multiplex PCR reads. The sample yields about 640,000 distinct CDR3 sequences, around 20% seen once. The sequenced material came from blood. The chain has TRBV12-3 or TRBV12-4 and TRBJ2-1; possibly TRBD1 or TRBD2 for D (5 bases each). The clonotype originates from a man aged 25-45 years with Graves' ophthalmopathy. The CDR3 nucleotides read TGTGCCAGCAGTCGGGGCCTCGGCAATGAGCAGTTCTTC. Translation: CASSRGLGNEQFF.